The 28 T cell receptor beta chains below come from one sample, sequenced in a study of blood T cells in healthy people across ages (dated by TCRdb to the mid-2010s). The library was obtained by 5' RACE. TCRdb records Illumina HiSeq 2500 as the sequencer. A second PCR of about 6 to 11 cycles was run with a J-beta primer mix and a sample-barcoded 5' primer. TCRdb trimmed public reads at Q25 via fastp, called clones via MiXCR and kept in-frame beta chains. For every CDR3 protein sequence, its rows merge into one entry that carries the most common genes and DNA. Here the sample has about 1,600,000 distinct CDR3 sequences; approximately 42% occur a single time. Of the sample, 7.9% is held by the ten largest clones. Sequencing was done on a sample of blood. These receptors were obtained from a woman under 30 in good health.

The chain couples TRBV25-1 to TRBJ2-7; no reliable D call. The CDR3 length is 12 residues. Trimming removed 3 bases from V and 6 bases from J, with 9 bases in between. From germline, CDR1 is MGHDK and CDR2 SYGVNS. This CDR3 reads CASSDSVLEQYF. CDR3 in DNA: TGTGCCAGCAGTGACTCGGTTCTCGAGCAGTACTTC.

This chain links TRBV9 with TRBJ1-1; D unclear. CDR1 is SGDLS and CDR2 is YYNGEE in the germline V gene. V was trimmed by 0 bases and J by 1 base, leaving 4 bases between them. There are 13 residues in the CDR3. The CDR3 bases are TGTGCCAGCAGCGTAGCTCAGAACACTGAAGCTTTCTTT. As protein: CASSVAQNTEAFF.

The rearrangement links TRBV5-1 to TRBJ2-5, with 9 bases matching TRBD2. Germline loops: CDR1 SGHRS, CDR2 YFSETQ. V was pared by 0 bases and J by 0 bases, with 0 bases of the junction left unmatched. The CDR3 runs 15 residues. The CDR3 reads CASSLGTSDQETQYF. The CDR3 DNA reads TGCGCCAGCAGCTTGGGGACTAGCGACCAAGAGACCCAGTACTTC.

This clonotype was counted a single time. A much bigger clone sits one base away, suggesting this may be a read error. V gene TRBV20-1 combines with J gene TRBJ2-1; 9 nucleotides match TRBD1. The J call may be mistaken, given a closer DNA end match to TRBJ2-7. There are 15 residues in the CDR3. Germline V gene data show CDR1 as DFQATT and CDR2 as SNEGSKA (reference sequence). The CDR3 sequence: CSARKGTGTDNEQYF. CDR3 coding DNA: TGCAGTGCCCGAAAAGGGACAGGGACCGACAATGAGCAGTACTTC.

The J gene is TRBJ1-4, the V gene TRBV7-2, with 7 bases fitting TRBD1. Germline loops: CDR1 SGHTA, CDR2 FQGNSA. The junction had 13 bases not matched to a gene; V was cut back by 5 bases and J by 7 bases. This CDR3 region has 16 residues. The CDR3 loop is CASSVALQGWGEKLFF. DNA for the CDR3: TGTGCCAGCAGCGTTGCCCTACAGGGGTGGGGTGAAAAACTGTTTTTT. The variable domain in full, with the rest retrieved from reference TRBV7-2 and TRBJ1-4, is GAGVSQSPSNKVTEKGKDVELRCDPISGHTALYWYRQSLGQGLEFLIYFQGNSAPDKSGLPSDRFSAERTGGSVSTLTIQRTQQEDSAVYLCASSVALQGWGEKLFFGSGTQLSVL.

This clonotype occurred once. J is TRBJ2-7 and V is TRBV3-1, with 9 nucleotides matching TRBD1. Trimming at V came to 2 bases and at J to 4 bases, leaving 6 bases not matched to a gene. The CDR3 is 15 residues long. Per the germline V gene, CDR1 is LGHDT and CDR2 is YNNKEL (reference sequence). CDR3 amino acids: CASSQQRQGVYEQYF. As DNA, the CDR3 is TGTGCCAGCAGCCAACAAAGACAGGGGGTTTACGAGCAGTACTTC.

The rearrangement uses TRBV20-1 and TRBJ1-2; D unclear. The CDR3 loop spans 14 amino acids. V was trimmed by 2 bases and J by 1 base, leaving 11 bases between them. Germline V gives CDR1 DFQATT, CDR2 SNEGSKA (reference sequence). The CDR3 sequence: CSARPETVNYGYTF. CDR3 coding DNA: TGCAGTGCTAGACCAGAGACGGTTAACTATGGCTACACCTTC.

The chain is built from TRBV5-5 and TRBJ1-6; D might be TRBD1 (6 bases). The CDR3 length is 14 residues. The V gene lost 0 bases and the J gene lost 8 bases, with 9 bases spanning the gap. Germline V gene data show CDR1 as SGHKS and CDR2 as YYEKEE (reference sequence). CDR3 loop: CASSLAPGDSPLHF. The CDR3 nucleotides read TGTGCCAGCAGCTTGGCCCCAGGGGATTCACCCCTCCACTTT.

The chain couples TRBV6-5 to TRBJ1-4; D is possibly TRBD1 (6 bases). Germline lookup yields CDR1 MNHEY and CDR2 SVGAGI. The length of the CDR3 is 13 residues. The V end lost 6 bases, the J end lost 8 bases, and 13 bases lay between the germline ends. The CDR3 region is CASSRTDAEKLFF. In DNA, the CDR3 is TGTGCCAGCAGCCGGACAGACGCGGAAAAACTGTTTTTT.

This clonotype has just a few counts. CDR3 residues: CASSAGRGYQPQHF. CDR3 sequence (DNA): TGTGCCAGCAGCGCAGGGCGGGGCTATCAGCCCCAGCATTTT. The chain has TRBV7-2 and TRBJ1-5; maybe TRBD1 (5 bases). This CDR3 is built from 14 residues. The V end was cut by 5 bases, the J end by 5 bases, with 13 bases between. Germline V CDR1 and CDR2: SGHTA, FQGNSA.

V gene TRBV11-1 combines with J gene TRBJ2-3; the match to TRBD2 covers 11 bases. The CDR3 totals 16 residues. The V segment lost 5 bases and the J segment 4 bases; nucleotides outside the gene matches: 8. Germline V gene data show CDR1 as SGHAT and CDR2 as FQDESV (reference sequence). The CDR3 DNA reads as TGTGCCAGCAGCGGTAGCGGGAGGGCCTTCTCAGATACGCAGTATTTT. Its protein is CASSGSGRAFSDTQYF.

This clonotype was counted at least ten times. V usage is TRBV25-1 and J usage is TRBJ2-3; D perhaps matches TRBD1 (5 bases). The CDR3 loop spans 16 amino acids. The V and J ends lost 1 base and 0 bases respectively, with 11 bases between them. In germline, CDR1 is MGHDK, CDR2 SYGVNS. The CDR3 coding sequence is TGTGCCAGCAGTGAATGGGGCAGACTCAGCACAGATACGCAGTATTTT. Its protein is CASSEWGRLSTDTQYF.

V usage is TRBV12-3 or TRBV12-4 and J usage is TRBJ2-7; D is undetermined. Trimming cost V 7 bases and J 1 base, with 11 bases left between them. The CDR3 runs 13 residues. DNA of the CDR3: TGTGCCAGCATCCCTTTCGATTCCTACGAGCAGTACTTC. Translation gives CASIPFDSYEQYF.

The V and J genes are TRBV20-1 and TRBJ2-5, with 11 bases aligning to TRBD1. Germline CDR1 DFQATT, CDR2 SNEGSKA (reference sequence). The CDR3 runs 14 residues. V gave up 1 base and J gave up 4 bases; unmatched junction bases: 2. CDR3 coding DNA: TGCAGTGCTAGAGGGACAGGGGGCACAGAGACCCAGTACTTC. As protein: CSARGTGGTETQYF.

The gene calls are TRBV9 and TRBJ2-1, with D possibly being TRBD1 (6 bases). CDR3 length: 14 amino acids. The V gene's germline CDR1 is SGDLS and CDR2 YYNGEE. V was cut by 4 bases and J by 4 bases, with 12 bases left in between. CDR3 sequence: CASSNGQLYNEQFF. The CDR3 DNA is TGTGCCAGCAGCAACGGACAGCTTTACAATGAGCAGTTCTTC. The full variable domain, its missing parts supplied by reference TRBV9 and TRBJ2-1, is DSGVTQTPKHLITATGQRVTLRCSPRSGDLSVYWYQQSLDQGLQFLIQYYNGEERAKGNILERFSAQQFPDLHSELNLSSLELGDSALYFCASSNGQLYNEQFFGPGTRLTVL.

J is TRBJ2-1 and V is TRBV20-1; a possible D gene is TRBD2 (5 bases). CDR3 size: 16 residues. The germline V and J ends were trimmed by 1 base and 8 bases, with 21 bases remaining between them. The V gene's germline CDR1 is DFQATT and CDR2 SNEGSKA (reference sequence). Written as DNA, the CDR3 is TGCAGTGCTAGAGCCACCGGGAAGCAGAGGGTAGATGAGCAGTTCTTC. Amino acid sequence: CSARATGKQRVDEQFF.

V usage is TRBV7-2 and J usage is TRBJ2-3; TRBD2 agrees at 10 bases. The CDR3 consists of 15 residues. V shed 7 bases and J 4 bases; nucleotides not matched to a gene: 8. CDR1 is SGHTA, CDR2 FQGNSA, per germline. The CDR3 sequence: CASTRSGRGADTQYF. The CDR3 DNA reads TGTGCCAGCACCAGAAGCGGGAGGGGCGCAGATACGCAGTATTTT.

This clonotype turned up a few times. CDR3 protein: CATSRGLAGGGNEQFF. CDR3 in DNA: TGTGCCACCAGCAGGGGACTAGCGGGAGGAGGGAATGAGCAGTTCTTC. This chain connects TRBV15 to TRBJ2-1, with 15 bases identical to TRBD2. From germline, CDR1 is LNHNV and CDR2 YYDKDF (reference sequence). Unmatched junction bases numbered 4, after V lost 3 bases and J lost 7 bases. The CDR3 contains 16 residues. Supplemented by reference TRBV15 and TRBJ2-1, the full variable domain reads DAMVIQNPRYQVTQFGKPVTLSCSQTLNHNVMYWYQQKSSQAPKLLFHYYDKDFNNEADTPDNFQSRRPNTSFCFLDIRSPGLGDTAMYLCATSRGLAGGGNEQFFGPGTRLTVL.

The chain combines TRBV7-2 with TRBJ2-1, with a tentative D call TRBD2 (6 bases). Germline V lookup: CDR1 SGHTA, CDR2 FQGNSA. The V and J ends lost 6 bases and 0 bases respectively, with 12 bases between them. The length of the CDR3 is 15 residues. CDR3 coding DNA: TGTGCCAGCAGATCGGAGGGGAGCTCCTACAATGAGCAGTTCTTC. Translation: CASRSEGSSYNEQFF.

The CDR3 spells CASGRQGSGTGELFF. The CDR3 DNA reads as TGTGCCAGCGGAAGACAGGGATCGGGCACCGGGGAGCTGTTTTTT. The V and J genes are TRBV6-5 and TRBJ2-2, with TRBD1 matching over 7 bases. After removal of 8 bases from V and 4 bases from J, the junction contained 10 bases not matched to a gene. Germline-derived CDR1 and CDR2 are MNHEY and SVGAGI. The CDR3 extends over 15 amino acids.

V usage is TRBV3-1 and J usage is TRBJ2-7, with 8 nucleotides matching TRBD2. This CDR3 is built from 16 residues. Looked up from germline, CDR1 is LGHDT and CDR2 is YNNKEL (reference sequence). V lost 4 bases to trimming and J lost 5 bases; unmatched junction nucleotides: 13. CDR3 protein: CASSRSGGGRGNEQYF. CDR3 DNA sequence: TGTGCCAGCAGCCGCTCTGGCGGGGGGCGAGGTAACGAGCAGTACTTC.

The chain recombines TRBV6-2 or TRBV6-3 with TRBJ2-3, with TRBD2 matching over 8 bases. Trimming at V came to 2 bases and at J to 3 bases, leaving 7 bases not matched to a gene. The CDR3 extends over 16 amino acids. CDR1 and CDR2 from the germline V gene are MNHEY and SVGEGT. CDR3 region: CASSYPHSGGTDTQYF. CDR3 DNA: TGTGCCAGCAGTTACCCCCACAGCGGGGGAACAGATACGCAGTATTTT.

The gene calls are TRBV7-9 and TRBJ2-6; D call uncertain. Trimming removed 5 bases from V and 0 bases from J, with 8 bases in between. Germline V gene data show CDR1 as SEHNR and CDR2 as FQNEAQ (reference sequence). The CDR3 loop spans 15 amino acids. DNA of the CDR3: TGTGCCAGCAGCCCCCGAAACTCTGGGGCCAACGTCCTGACTTTC. Protein sequence: CASSPRNSGANVLTF. Full variable domain (outside the CDR3, taken from reference TRBV7-9 and TRBJ2-6): DTGVSQNPRHKITKRGQNVTFRCDPISEHNRLYWYRQTLGQGPEFLTYFQNEAQLEKSRLLSDRFSAERPKGSFSTLEIQRTEQGDSAMYLCASSPRNSGANVLTFGAGSRLTVL.

The table lists this clonotype with a few counts. The rearrangement joins TRBV21-1 to TRBJ2-1; the table assigns TRBD1, which was not confirmed against the DNA. TRBV21-1 is listed as a pseudogene. The CDR3 has 15 residues. The CDR3 loop reads CASSKGGRGRDEQFF. CDR3 nucleotide sequence: TGTGCCAGCAGCAAAGGAGGGAGGGGGCGCGATGAGCAGTTCTTC.

This chain connects TRBV6-1 to TRBJ2-5, with 8 bases identical to TRBD2. The J call may be incorrect, as the DNA end agrees better with TRBJ2-7. There are 15 residues in the CDR3. From germline, CDR1 is MNHNS and CDR2 SASEGT. The CDR3 bases are TGTGCCAGCACCACGCCGGGGGGGAATTTCCACGAGCAGTACTTC. Its protein product is CASTTPGGNFHEQYF.

This clonotype has only a few counts. This chain uses TRBV4-1 with TRBJ2-3; a possible D gene is TRBD2 (6 bases). V was cut by 4 bases and J by 2 bases, with 10 bases left in between. Germline V gene sequence: CDR1 MGHRA, CDR2 YSYEKL. This CDR3 is built from 14 residues. The CDR3 DNA reads as TGCGCCAGCAGCCTTAGCGGACTCACAGATACGCAGTATTTT. Translation gives CASSLSGLTDTQYF.

This clonotype came up a few times. This chain links TRBV7-8 with TRBJ2-1; TRBD2 agrees at 10 bases. V trimming: 5 bases; J trimming: 4 bases; junction bases outside the gene matches: 8. This CDR3 region has 16 residues. The V gene's germline CDR1 is SGHVS and CDR2 FQNEAQ. The CDR3 reads CASSTLAGVVYNEQFF. In DNA, the CDR3 is TGTGCCAGCAGCACCCTAGCGGGAGTCGTTTACAATGAGCAGTTCTTC.

The rearrangement uses TRBV6-1 and TRBJ2-6; D could derive from TRBD1 or TRBD2 (5 bases each). Germline V gene data show CDR1 as MNHNS and CDR2 as SASEGT. This CDR3 is built from 19 residues. Trimming shortened V by 7 bases and J by 1 base, and 23 bases separated the two germline ends. As DNA, the CDR3 is TGTGCCAGCACCTACGGGGCCCAGGGATCTACTTCTGGGGCCAACGTCCTGACTTTC. It is translated as CASTYGAQGSTSGANVLTF.